Listed below are T cell receptor beta chains from one sample, sequenced in a study of response to subunit inactivated influenza vaccine. TCRdb recomputed calls from the RT-PCR reads with MiXCR, one row per CDR3 protein. The sample yields roughly 500,000 distinct CDR3 sequences, 25% seen once. The material was CD4+ T cells sorted from PBMCs, obtained 4 to 6 days after vaccination. The source of these receptors is a man in his forties or fifties who received an inactivated influenza vaccine. CDR3s include the opening cysteine and the closing phenylalanine or tryptophan. D genes are given only for firm matches. Not every row has a clone size; where given, it reads once, few, many or a size class.

D gene	V gene	J gene	clone size	CDR3 protein	CDR3 DNA
-	TRBV6-5	TRBJ2-6	-	CASSYSGLSRANVLTF	TGTGCCAGCAGTTACTCAGGTCTCTCTAGGGCCAACGTCCTGACTTTC
TRBD1	TRBV13	TRBJ2-5	few	CASSLRQGEETQYF	TGTGCCAGCAGCTTGAGACAGGGGGAGGAGACCCAGTACTTC
TRBD1	TRBV12-3/TRBV12-4	TRBJ1-6	-	CASSATGSYNSPLHF	TGTGCCAGCAGCGCGACAGGGTCCTATAATTCACCCCTCCACTTT
TRBD2	TRBV20-1	TRBJ2-1	-	CSRPSGRSYNEQFF	TGCAGTCGCCCTAGCGGGCGCTCCTACAATGAGCAGTTCTTC
-	TRBV4-1	TRBJ2-3	once	CASSQETGGTQYF	TGCGCCAGCAGCCAAGAGACAGGAGGTACGCAGTATTTT
-	TRBV10-3	TRBJ1-2	few	CAIVSFPSYGYTF	TGTGCCATCGTTTCCTTTCCGAGCTATGGCTACACCTTC
-	TRBV7-2	TRBJ2-3	-	CASSPSRWHVTDTQYF	TGTGCCAGCAGCCCTTCCCGCTGGCACGTCACAGATACGCAGTATTTT
-	TRBV5-1	TRBJ1-5	few	CASSLAENQPQHF	TGCGCCAGCAGCTTGGCCGAGAATCAGCCCCAGCATTTT
-	TRBV7-6	TRBJ1-2	-	CASSLAFLYGYTF	TGTGCCAGCAGCTTAGCGTTCCTCTATGGCTACACCTTC
TRBD2	TRBV4-2	TRBJ2-7	few	CASSQESAVGLARNRSYEQYF	TGTGCCAGCAGCCAAGAGTCTGCGGTGGGACTAGCGAGGAACCGCTCCTACGAGCAGTACTTC
-	TRBV12-3/TRBV12-4	TRBJ2-5	few	CASSFVGKETQYF	TGTGCCAGCAGTTTTGTGGGGAAAGAGACCCAGTACTTC
-	TRBV14	TRBJ2-2	-	CASSQVSNTGELFF	TGTGCCAGCAGCCAAGTTAGTAACACCGGGGAGCTGTTTTTT
-	TRBV7-2	TRBJ2-5	few	CASSFRVQETQYF	TGTGCCAGCAGCTTCAGGGTCCAAGAGACCCAGTACTTC
-	TRBV29-1	TRBJ2-5	few	CSANDGETQYF	TGCAGCGCGAATGACGGAGAGACCCAGTACTTC
-	TRBV6-5	TRBJ1-1	-	CASSYSFRNTEAFF	TGTGCCAGCAGTTACTCATTCCGTAACACTGAAGCTTTCTTT
-	TRBV20-1	TRBJ2-6	-	CSARGQTASGANVLTF	TGCAGTGCTAGAGGTCAAACAGCCTCTGGGGCCAACGTCCTGACTTTC
TRBD1	TRBV18	TRBJ1-4	-	CASSPGTGVNEKLFF	TGTGCCAGCTCACCGGGGACAGGGGTTAATGAAAAACTGTTTTTT
TRBD1	TRBV12-3/TRBV12-4	TRBJ2-7	few	CASSSPGQGAVEQYF	TGTGCCAGCAGTTCCCCGGGACAGGGGGCGGTCGAGCAGTACTTC
-	TRBV6-5	TRBJ2-7	-	CAGNFLQYF	TGTGCCGGCAATTTTCTGCAGTACTTC
-	TRBV7-2	TRBJ2-2	few	CASSRDPRAGELFF	TGTGCCAGCAGTCGGGACCCACGCGCCGGGGAGCTGTTTTTT
-	TRBV7-9	TRBJ1-5	-	CASSSGLSSNQPQHF	TGTGCCAGCAGCTCCGGACTGAGTAGCAATCAGCCCCAGCATTTT
-	TRBV7-3	TRBJ2-1	-	CASSLTATSPLSYNEQFF	TGTGCCAGCAGCTTAACGGCGACTAGTCCTCTCTCGTACAATGAGCAGTTCTTC
TRBD1	TRBV12-3/TRBV12-4	TRBJ2-7	-	CASSDPRGYEQYF	TGTGCCAGCAGTGACCCCAGGGGGTACGAGCAGTACTTC
-	TRBV3-1	TRBJ2-5	few	CASSQEGVLQETQYF	TGTGCCAGCAGCCAGGAGGGGGTTTTACAAGAGACCCAGTACTTC
TRBD2	TRBV12-3/TRBV12-4	TRBJ2-1	-	CASSYSGTTKQFF	TGTGCCAGCAGTTACTCCGGGACTACCAAGCAGTTCTTC
TRBD1	TRBV7-2	TRBJ2-5	-	CASSQSRGRETQYF	TGTGCCAGCAGCCAGAGCAGGGGGCGGGAGACCCAGTACTTC
-	TRBV6-1	TRBJ2-2	-	CASSDLLSGNTGELFF	TGTGCCAGCAGTGACCTATTGAGCGGGAACACCGGGGAGCTGTTTTTT
-	TRBV12-3/TRBV12-4	TRBJ1-4	-	CASRGQGEKLFF	TGTGCCAGCAGGGGGCAGGGTGAAAAACTGTTTTTT